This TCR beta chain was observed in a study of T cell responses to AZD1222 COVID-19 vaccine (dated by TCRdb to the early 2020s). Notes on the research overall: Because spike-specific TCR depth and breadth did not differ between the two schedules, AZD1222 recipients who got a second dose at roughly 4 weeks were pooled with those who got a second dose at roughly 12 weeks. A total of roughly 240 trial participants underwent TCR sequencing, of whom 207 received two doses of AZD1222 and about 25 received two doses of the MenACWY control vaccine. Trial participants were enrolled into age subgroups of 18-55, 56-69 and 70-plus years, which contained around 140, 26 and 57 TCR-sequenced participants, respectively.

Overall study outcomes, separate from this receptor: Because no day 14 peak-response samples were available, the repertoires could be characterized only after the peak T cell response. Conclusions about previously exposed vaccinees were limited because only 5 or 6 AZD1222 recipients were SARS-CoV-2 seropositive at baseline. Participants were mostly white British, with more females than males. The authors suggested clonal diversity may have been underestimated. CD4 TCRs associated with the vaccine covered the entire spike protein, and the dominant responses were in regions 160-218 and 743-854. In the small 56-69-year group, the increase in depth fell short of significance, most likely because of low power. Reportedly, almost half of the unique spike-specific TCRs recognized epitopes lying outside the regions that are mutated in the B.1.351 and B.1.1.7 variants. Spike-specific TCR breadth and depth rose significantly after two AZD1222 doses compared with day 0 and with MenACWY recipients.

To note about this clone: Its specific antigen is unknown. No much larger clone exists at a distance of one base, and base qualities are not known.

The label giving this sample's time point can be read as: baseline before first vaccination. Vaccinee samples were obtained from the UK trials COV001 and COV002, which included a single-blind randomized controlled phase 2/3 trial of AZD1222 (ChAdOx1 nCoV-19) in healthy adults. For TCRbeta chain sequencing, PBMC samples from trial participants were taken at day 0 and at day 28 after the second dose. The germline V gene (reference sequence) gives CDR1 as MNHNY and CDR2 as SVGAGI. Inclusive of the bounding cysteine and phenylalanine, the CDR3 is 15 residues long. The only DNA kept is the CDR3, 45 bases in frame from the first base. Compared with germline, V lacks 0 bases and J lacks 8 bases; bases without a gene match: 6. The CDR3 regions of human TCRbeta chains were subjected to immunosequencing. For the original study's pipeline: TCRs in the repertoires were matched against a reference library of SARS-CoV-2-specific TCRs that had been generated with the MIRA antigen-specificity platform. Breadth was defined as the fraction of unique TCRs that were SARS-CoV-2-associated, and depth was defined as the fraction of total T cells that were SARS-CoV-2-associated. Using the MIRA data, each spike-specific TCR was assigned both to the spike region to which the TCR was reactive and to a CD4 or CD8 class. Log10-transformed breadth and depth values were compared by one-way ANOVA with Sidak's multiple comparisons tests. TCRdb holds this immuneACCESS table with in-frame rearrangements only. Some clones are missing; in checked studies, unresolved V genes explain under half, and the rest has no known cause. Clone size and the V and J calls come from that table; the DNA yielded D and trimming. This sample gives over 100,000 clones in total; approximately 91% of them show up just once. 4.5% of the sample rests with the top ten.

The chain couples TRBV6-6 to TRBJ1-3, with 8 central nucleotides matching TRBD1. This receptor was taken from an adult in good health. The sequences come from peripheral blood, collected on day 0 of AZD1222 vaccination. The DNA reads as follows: TGTGCCAGCAGTTACTCCAGGACAGGGCAGGACACCATATATTTT. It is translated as CASSYSRTGQDTIYF.